This T cell receptor (beta chain) was recovered during a study of T cells in localized non-small cell lung cancer. Whole-study results and caveats: Adjacent lung was found to contain a median about 55 of the top 100 tumor clones. Exceeding tumor, uninvolved adjacent lung had the highest T cell clonality.

About this clone itself: Its antigen is still unknown.

Sequencing used immunoSEQ multiplex PCR; TCRdb keeps in-frame clones, though not all of them. This table has some 36,000 clones, 70% to 90% appearing once. With V trimmed by 5 bases and J by 2 bases, 8 bases remained unmatched. The CDR3 extends over 18 amino acids. Germline V gives CDR1 LNHDA, CDR2 SQIVND (reference sequence). Sequencing used peripheral blood mononuclear cells, obtained before any cancer treatment. The chain joins TRBV19 to TRBJ2-3, with 15 nucleotides matching TRBD2. This receptor was taken from a male donor at least 60 years old with stage II lung adenocarcinoma. CDR3 in DNA: TGTGCCAGTAGTGGATGGACTAGCGGGAGGGGCTACACAGATACGCAGTATTTT. The encoded protein is CASSGWTSGRGYTDTQYF.